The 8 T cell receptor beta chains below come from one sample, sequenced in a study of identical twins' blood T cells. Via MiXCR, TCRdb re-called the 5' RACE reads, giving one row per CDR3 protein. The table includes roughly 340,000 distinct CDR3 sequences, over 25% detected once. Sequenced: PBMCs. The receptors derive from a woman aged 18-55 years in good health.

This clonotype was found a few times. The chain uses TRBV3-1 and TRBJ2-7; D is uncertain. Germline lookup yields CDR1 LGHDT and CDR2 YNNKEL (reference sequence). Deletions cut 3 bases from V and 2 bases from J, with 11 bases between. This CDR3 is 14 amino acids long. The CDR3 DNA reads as TGTGCCAGCAGCCAGGACGGATTTGCCTACGAGCAGTACTTC. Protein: CASSQDGFAYEQYF.

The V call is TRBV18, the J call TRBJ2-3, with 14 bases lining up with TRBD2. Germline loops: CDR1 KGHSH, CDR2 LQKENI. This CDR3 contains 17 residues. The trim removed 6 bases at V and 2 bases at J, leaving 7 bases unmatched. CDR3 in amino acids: CASSHGLAGGDTDTQYF. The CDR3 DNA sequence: TGTGCCAGCTCCCATGGACTAGCGGGAGGAGACACAGATACGCAGTATTTT.

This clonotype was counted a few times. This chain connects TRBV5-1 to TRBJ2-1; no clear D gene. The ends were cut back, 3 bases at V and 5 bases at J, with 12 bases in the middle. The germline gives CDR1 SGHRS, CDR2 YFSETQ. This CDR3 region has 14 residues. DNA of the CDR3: TGCGCCAGCAGCTGGGCTGTTTTAAACAATGAGCAGTTCTTC. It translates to CASSWAVLNNEQFF.

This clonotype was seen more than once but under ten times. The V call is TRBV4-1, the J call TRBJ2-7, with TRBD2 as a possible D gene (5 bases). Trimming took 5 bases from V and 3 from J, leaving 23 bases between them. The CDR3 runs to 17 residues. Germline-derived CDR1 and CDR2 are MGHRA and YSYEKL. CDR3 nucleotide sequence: TGCGCCAGCAGCAGACTTGGTGTTAGCGCAAACTTCTACGAGCAGTACTTC. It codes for CASSRLGVSANFYEQYF.

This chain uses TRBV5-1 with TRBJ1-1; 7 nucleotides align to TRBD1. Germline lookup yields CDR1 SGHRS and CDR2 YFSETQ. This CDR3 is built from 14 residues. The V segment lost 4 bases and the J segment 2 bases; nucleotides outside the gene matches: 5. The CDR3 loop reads CASSKGQSNTEAFF. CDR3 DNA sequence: TGCGCCAGCAGCAAGGGACAGTCAAACACTGAAGCTTTCTTT. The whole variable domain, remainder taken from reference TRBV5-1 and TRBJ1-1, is KAGVTQTPRYLIKTRGQQVTLSCSPISGHRSVSWYQQTPGQGLQFLFEYFSETQRNKGNFPGRFSGRQFSNSRSEMNVSTLELGDSALYLCASSKGQSNTEAFFGQGTRLTVV.

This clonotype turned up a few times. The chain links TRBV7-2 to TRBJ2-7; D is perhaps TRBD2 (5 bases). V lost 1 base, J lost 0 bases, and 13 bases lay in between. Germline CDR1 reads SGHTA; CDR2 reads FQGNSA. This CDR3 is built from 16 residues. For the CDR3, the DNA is TGTGCCAGCAGCTTAGGAGTCGGCGGGCCCTCCTACGAGCAGTACTTC. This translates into CASSLGVGGPSYEQYF.

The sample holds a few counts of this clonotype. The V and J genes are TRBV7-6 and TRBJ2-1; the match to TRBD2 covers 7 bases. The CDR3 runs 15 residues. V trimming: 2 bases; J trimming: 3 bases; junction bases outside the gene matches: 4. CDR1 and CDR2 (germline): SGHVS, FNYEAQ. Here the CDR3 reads CASSLSGTHYNEQFF. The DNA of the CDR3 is TGTGCCAGCAGCTTAAGCGGGACTCACTACAATGAGCAGTTCTTC.

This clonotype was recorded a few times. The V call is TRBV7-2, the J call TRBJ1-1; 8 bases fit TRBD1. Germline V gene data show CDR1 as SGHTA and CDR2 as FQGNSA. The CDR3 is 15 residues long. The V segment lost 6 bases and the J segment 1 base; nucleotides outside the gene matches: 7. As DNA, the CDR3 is TGTGCCAGCAGTTACCTGGGACAGGCGAACACTGAAGCTTTCTTT. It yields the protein CASSYLGQANTEAFF.